This T cell receptor (beta chain) derives from a study of cytomegalovirus exposure and HLA in healthy donors. Study findings and constraints: Certain indistinguishable V segments, among them TRBV6-2 and TRBV6-3, were excluded.

As concerns this clone: Its antigen is unknown.

The CDR3 sequence is 17 residues long. V lost 0 bases and J lost 5; bases outside the gene matches: 7. Germline CDR1 reads SGDLS; CDR2 reads YYNGEE. PCR used 60 Vbeta primers and 13 Jbeta primers. TCRdb keeps only in-frame clones here, not all; method: immunoSEQ multiplex PCR. The sample carries fewer than 120,000 clones, 76% recorded once. This TCR came from a man aged 30 to 39 in good health and CMV-seropositive. The chain employs TRBV9 and TRBJ2-1, with 11 bases matching TRBD2. The sample comprised PBMCs. The CDR3 nucleotides are TGTGCCAGCAGCGTAGGACCCACTAGCGGGGGACACAATGAGCAGTTCTTC. It yields the protein CASSVGPTSGGHNEQFF.